This T cell receptor beta chain was identified in a study of shared clonotypes between healthy human individuals. Regarding the study as a whole: Rarefaction exposed incomplete sorted-subset sequencing despite large depth. Expectations were that clonotype sharing among donors would be affected by sequencing depth.

The data were produced by immunoSEQ multiplex PCR, yet TCRdb's version contains in-frame clones alone and is incomplete. This repertoire shows fewer than 800,000 clones, around 92% found once; its top ten account for approximately 22%. In the case of this clone: Antigen unknown.

The V gene lost 1 base and the J gene lost 3 bases, with 6 bases spanning the gap. The CDR3 sequence is 13 residues long. The germline CDR1 and CDR2 sequences are MDHEN and SYDVKM. CD45RO-negative CD8 cells positively selected for CCR7 made up the naive population, which excluded terminally differentiated effector memory CD45RA+ cells. Sequenced: naive CD8+ T cells sorted from blood. J is TRBJ1-1 and V is TRBV28; D gene ambiguous. This TCR derives from a man between 25 and 39 years old in good health. CDR3: CASSLYRDTEAFF. In nucleotides, the CDR3 is TGTGCCAGCAGTTTATATCGAGACACTGAAGCTTTCTTT.